Below are 15 T cell receptor beta chains sequenced from a single sample in a study of Ad26.COV2.S vaccination and SARS-CoV-2 variants (dated by TCRdb to the early 2020s). Sample time point, as interpreted from the label and publication: individuals recovered from natural SARS-CoV-2 infection. Library preparation employed the immunoSEQ multiplex PCR assay. TCRdb carries this immuneACCESS record with in-frame sequences only. Its versions omit some clonotypes, under half of them owing to an unresolved V gene in the studies checked, with the rest unexplained. This sample lists some 180,000 clones; roughly 87% were detected once. The ten biggest clones cover 5% to 7% of the sample. The specimen comprised peripheral blood, sampled after recovery from COVID-19. These receptors all come from a human donor who had recovered from COVID-19.

The chain is built from TRBV5-6 and TRBJ2-7; 10 nucleotides line up with TRBD2. Germline trimming cut 4 bases from V and 0 bases from J; bases unmatched to any gene: 4. CDR1 is SGHDT and CDR2 is YYEEEE in the germline V gene. This CDR3 has 15 residues. The chain's CDR3 is CASSMGLALSYEQYF. CDR3 coding DNA: TGTGCCAGCAGCATGGGACTAGCGCTCTCCTACGAGCAGTACTTC.

The J gene is TRBJ1-4, the V gene TRBV3-1 (or the pseudogene TRBV3-2); no definite D call. CDR3 size: 16 residues. The V gene's germline CDR1 is LGHDT and CDR2 YNNKEL (reference sequence). Between the trimmed V and J ends, which lost 1 base and 7 bases, there was a span of 16 bases. The chain's CDR3 is CASSQGVSRSTEKLFF. In nucleotides, the CDR3 is TGTGCCAGCAGCCAAGGAGTCAGTCGAAGTACTGAAAAACTGTTTTTT.

The chain combines TRBV6-5 with TRBJ2-6, with D unclear. The germline V and J ends were trimmed by 8 bases and 1 base, with 9 bases remaining between them. CDR1 and CDR2 (germline): MNHEY, SVGAGI. This CDR3 is 14 amino acids long. This CDR3 is CASSILSGANVLTF. CDR3 nucleotide sequence: TGTGCCAGCTCGATTCTTTCTGGGGCCAACGTCCTGACTTTC.

This clone was found a few times. The chain employs TRBV4-2 and TRBJ1-6; perhaps TRBD1 as D (6 bases). Germline CDR1 is LGHNA and CDR2 is YNFKEQ. V was trimmed by 4 bases and J by 6 bases, leaving 16 bases between them. This CDR3 comprises 16 residues. The CDR3 loop is CASSPSRGRGNSPLHF. CDR3 coding DNA: TGTGCCAGCAGCCCGAGTAGGGGCAGGGGTAATTCACCCCTCCACTTT.

This rearrangement joins TRBV19 to TRBJ1-1, with TRBD1 matching 7 bases. Germline CDR1 LNHDA, CDR2 SQIVND (reference sequence). This CDR3 is built from 15 residues. After removal of 4 bases from V and 4 bases from J, the junction contained 9 bases not matched to a gene. CDR3 region: CASSTRDSYFTEAFF. The DNA for the CDR3 is TGTGCCAGTAGTACGCGGGACAGCTATTTCACTGAAGCTTTCTTT.

The chain is built from TRBV19 and TRBJ1-1; D might be TRBD1 (6 bases). Germline V CDR1 and CDR2: LNHDA, SQIVND (reference sequence). Trimming left V 4 bases short and J 2 bases short, with 11 bases between. The CDR3 spans 14 residues. Written as DNA, the CDR3 is TGTGCCAGTAGTAAGGCCAGGGGAAACACTGAAGCTTTCTTT. Residues: CASSKARGNTEAFF.

This clone was observed a few times. The chain combines TRBV10-3 with TRBJ1-1; 9 bases fit TRBD1. Per the germline V gene, CDR1 is ENHRY and CDR2 is SYGVKD. This CDR3 has 11 residues. V lost 11 bases, J lost 8 bases, and 6 bases stayed unmatched. The CDR3 DNA sequence: TGTGCCTCGGGACAGGGCTTAGAAGCTTTCTTT. Translating it yields CASGQGLEAFF.

V usage is TRBV28 and J usage is TRBJ2-7, with TRBD1 as a possible D gene (6 bases). Trimming took 7 bases from V and 3 from J, leaving 7 bases between them. There are 11 residues in the CDR3. Germline V gene lookup returns CDR1 MDHEN and CDR2 SYDVKM. CDR3 protein: CASNRDYEQYF. The DNA of the CDR3 is TGTGCCAGCAACAGGGACTACGAGCAGTACTTC.

The chain is built from TRBV3-1 (or the pseudogene TRBV3-2) and TRBJ1-6, with unresolved D. The CDR3 has 14 amino acids. V was clipped by 4 bases and J by 8 bases, with 12 bases between them. Germline V gives CDR1 LGHDT, CDR2 YNNKEL (reference sequence). The CDR3 DNA sequence: TGTGCCAGCAGCCTCAAGGCAAGGGATTCACCCCTCCACTTT. Its translation is CASSLKARDSPLHF.

The chain recombines TRBV27 with TRBJ1-5; 8 bases line up with TRBD1. Trimming took 6 bases from V and 4 from J; bases not matched to a gene: 2. This CDR3 region has 13 residues. The germline V gene encodes CDR1 MNHEY and CDR2 SMNVEV (reference sequence). Written as DNA, the CDR3 is TGTGCCAGCAGGCGGACAGGGAATCAGCCCCAGCATTTT. Protein sequence: CASRRTGNQPQHF.

The chain joins TRBV6-5 to TRBJ1-1; D may be TRBD1 (6 bases). The germline V gene has CDR1 MNHEY and CDR2 SVGAGI. Trimming pared 6 bases from V and 0 bases from J, leaving 11 bases between. The CDR3 is 14 residues long. The CDR3 here is CASRTDRMNTEAFF. CDR3 bases: TGTGCCAGCAGAACCGACAGGATGAACACTGAAGCTTTCTTT.

The rearrangement joins TRBV7-8 to TRBJ2-7; D not certain. This CDR3 region has 15 residues. CDR1 is SGHVS, CDR2 FQNEAQ, per germline. Between the trimmed V and J ends, which lost 5 bases and 0 bases, there was a span of 14 bases. In DNA form, the CDR3 reads TGTGCCAGCAGCCACGACTGGCGGAGCTCCTACGAGCAGTACTTC. The encoded protein is CASSHDWRSSYEQYF.

This clone has only one observation. The chain uses TRBV5-1 and TRBJ2-7, with 11 bases that match TRBD2. This CDR3 has 16 residues. Germline assignment: CDR1 SGHRS and CDR2 YFSETQ. The ends lost 0 bases at V and 5 bases at J; junction bases unmatched: 7. The CDR3 nucleotides read TGCGCCAGCAGCTTGGAAATCGGGACTAGCGGCAACGAGCAGTACTTC. The encoded protein is CASSLEIGTSGNEQYF.

The V gene is TRBV3-1 (or the pseudogene TRBV3-2), the J gene TRBJ2-5; D remains ambiguous. This CDR3 comprises 15 residues. Germline-derived CDR1 and CDR2 are LGHDT and YNNKEL (reference sequence). The V gene lost 1 base and the J gene lost 1 base, with 10 bases spanning the gap. The CDR3 loop is CASSQVIQVQETQYF. CDR3 sequence (DNA): TGTGCCAGCAGCCAAGTAATCCAGGTCCAAGAGACCCAGTACTTC.

The chain uses TRBV6-2 or TRBV6-3 and TRBJ2-3; 14 bases align to TRBD2. Unmatched junction bases numbered 6, after V lost 2 bases and J lost 5 bases. The CDR3 contains 17 residues. Germline CDR1 reads MNHEY; CDR2 reads SVGEGT. The CDR3 region has the DNA TGTGCCAGCAGTTACCAGACTAGCGGGAGGGCCAGAGATACGCAGTATTTT. Amino acid sequence: CASSYQTSGRARDTQYF.